The 21 T cell receptor beta chains presented below share a single source sample, sequenced in a study of blood T cells in healthy people across ages. A J-beta primer mix and a sample-barcoded 5' primer were used in a second PCR of roughly 7 to 12 cycles. From the 5' RACE reads, TCRdb called clonotypes with MiXCR, one entry per CDR3 protein. This sample has over 1,500,000 distinct CDR3 sequences; just under 50% occur once, and the top ten carry around 2.1%. Source material: blood. The receptors come from a woman in her 40s in good health.

The rearrangement uses TRBV14 and TRBJ2-1; D tentatively reads TRBD1 or TRBD2 (5 bases each). The CDR3 contains 12 residues. Germline values: CDR1 SGHDN, CDR2 FVKESK. V dropped 3 bases and J dropped 8 bases, with 8 bases sitting between them. The CDR3 region has the DNA TGTGCCAGCAGCCAGTGGGGGTATGAGCAGTTCTTC. It yields the protein CASSQWGYEQFF.

This clonotype was observed a few times. This chain uses TRBV12-3 or TRBV12-4 with TRBJ2-5; 9 nucleotides line up with TRBD1. With 3 bases clipped from V and 1 base from J, the junction kept 3 bases outside the gene matches. The CDR3 totals 15 residues. The CDR3: CASSLGTGFQETQYF. CDR3 DNA sequence: TGTGCCAGCAGTTTGGGGACAGGGTTCCAAGAGACCCAGTACTTC.

The rearrangement uses TRBV7-2 and TRBJ1-2; 7 nucleotides match TRBD1. J lost 6 bases, V lost 5 bases, and 15 bases had no gene match. Looked up from germline, CDR1 is SGHTA and CDR2 is FQGNSA. The CDR3 is 16 amino acids. The CDR3 sequence is CASSLLSGGQVNGYTF. The CDR3 nucleotides read TGTGCCAGCAGCCTACTATCCGGCGGACAGGTCAATGGCTACACCTTC.

In its sample, this clonotype was seen a few times. The chain links TRBV11-2 to TRBJ2-7, with D perhaps given as TRBD1 or TRBD2 (5 bases each). The germline V and J ends were trimmed by 1 base and 0 bases, with 13 bases remaining between them. CDR3 length: 16 residues. Looked up from germline, CDR1 is SGHAT and CDR2 is FQNNGV. The CDR3 DNA reads as TGTGCCAGCAGCTTAGGGGACCCGGTGGCCTCCTACGAGCAGTACTTC. Translation gives CASSLGDPVASYEQYF.

The chain carries TRBV29-1 and TRBJ2-1; TRBD2 is a possible D gene (7 bases). Germline loops: CDR1 SQVTM, CDR2 ANQGSEA. The CDR3 covers 14 residues. Trimming took 7 bases from V and 2 from J, leaving 15 bases between them. The CDR3 bases are TGCAGCGCCGCAGAGGGGGGGGCCTACAATGAGCAGTTCTTC. It is translated as CSAAEGGAYNEQFF.

Note on this clonotype: The junction departs from the called germline gene at one end, perhaps through a read error. The chain joins TRBV14 to TRBJ1-2; maybe TRBD1 (5 bases). CDR1 is SGHDN, CDR2 FVKESK, per germline. This CDR3 spans 14 amino acids. CDR3 sequence (DNA): TGTGCCAACAGCCCAGGGTGGGGATCCTATGGCTACACCTTC. The encoded protein is CANSPGWGSYGYTF.

The chain joins TRBV29-1 to TRBJ2-1, with D uncertain. Germline V gives CDR1 SQVTM, CDR2 ANQGSEA. The ends were cut back, 4 bases at V and 0 bases at J, with 4 bases in the middle. The CDR3 contains 12 residues. Here the CDR3 reads CSVAPSYNEQFF. CDR3 nucleotides: TGCAGCGTTGCCCCCTCCTACAATGAGCAGTTCTTC.

In this sample, this clonotype turned up a few times. V is TRBV10-3 and J is TRBJ2-3, with 12 bases identical to TRBD2. Trimming removed 5 bases from V and 1 base from J; junction bases left unmatched: 1. From germline, CDR1 is ENHRY and CDR2 SYGVKD. The CDR3 extends over 15 amino acids. Here the CDR3 reads CAISRLAGGTDTQYF. CDR3 DNA sequence: TGTGCCATCAGTCGACTAGCGGGGGGCACAGATACGCAGTATTTT.

V usage is TRBV29-1 and J usage is TRBJ2-1; 7 nucleotides agree with TRBD1. The CDR3 length is 15 residues. Trimming removed 3 bases from V and 3 bases from J; junction bases left unmatched: 8. Germline CDR1 and CDR2: SQVTM and ANQGSEA. CDR3 in DNA: TGCAGCGTTGATTTTCGGGACAGAAGCTACAATGAGCAGTTCTTC. Protein sequence: CSVDFRDRSYNEQFF.

This clonotype was recorded many times. V and J are TRBV4-3 and TRBJ2-1; no clear D. The germline gives CDR1 LGHNA, CDR2 YSLEER. Trimming removed 3 bases from V and 6 bases from J, with 12 bases in between. The CDR3 covers 14 residues. For the CDR3, the DNA is TGCGCCAGCAGCCAGAGTTGGAGTTTCAATGAGCAGTTCTTC. Translating gives CASSQSWSFNEQFF.

V is TRBV7-2 and J is TRBJ2-1, with 14 bases lining up with TRBD2. V lost 3 bases and J lost 4; bases outside the gene matches: 5. The CDR3 is 17 residues long. CDR1 and CDR2 from the germline V gene are SGHTA and FQGNSA. DNA for the CDR3: TGTGCCAGCAGCTTGCAGACTAGCGGGGGGGGATACAATGAGCAGTTCTTC. This translates into CASSLQTSGGGYNEQFF.

This clonotype was seen a handful of times. V gene TRBV7-2 combines with J gene TRBJ2-7; unclear D gene. Germline values: CDR1 SGHTA, CDR2 FQGNSA. The CDR3 spans 14 residues. Trimming removed 5 bases from V and 7 bases from J, with 18 bases in between. This CDR3 reads CASSPDLPVGEQYF. In nucleotides, the CDR3 is TGTGCCAGCAGCCCGGATCTCCCTGTGGGGGAGCAGTACTTC.

This chain uses TRBV2 with TRBJ2-3; 10 bases line up with TRBD1. J was trimmed by 4 bases and V by 0 bases; bases with no gene match: 10. CDR1 is SNHLY and CDR2 is FYNNEI in the germline V gene. This CDR3 region has 18 residues. Written as DNA, the CDR3 is TGTGCCAGCAGTGAAGCGGTGGAGACAGGGGGCCCGTCAGATACGCAGTATTTT. Amino acids: CASSEAVETGGPSDTQYF.

The J gene is TRBJ2-3, the V gene TRBV6-1, with TRBD1 as a possible D gene (6 bases). This CDR3 is 14 amino acids long. Trimming stripped 10 bases from V and 1 base from J, with 15 bases between. In germline, CDR1 is MNHNS, CDR2 SASEGT. The DNA for the CDR3 is TGTGCCACACAAAGGGCAGGGGGCACAGATACGCAGTATTTT. It translates to CATQRAGGTDTQYF.

In DNA form, the CDR3 reads TGCAGCGTCGAACAGGGGGCGGTCGATACGCAGTATTTT. It translates to CSVEQGAVDTQYF. The chain links TRBV29-1 to TRBJ2-3, with 9 bases lining up with TRBD1. The trim removed 6 bases at V and 6 bases at J, leaving 7 bases unmatched. This CDR3 has 13 amino acids. The germline gives CDR1 SQVTM, CDR2 ANQGSEA.

This chain joins TRBV29-1 and TRBJ1-1; D unclear. Germline CDR1 and CDR2: SQVTM and ANQGSEA. The CDR3 runs 11 residues. Trimming stripped 4 bases from V and 5 bases from J, with 8 bases between. The CDR3 sequence is CSVVEETEAFF. DNA for the CDR3: TGCAGCGTTGTGGAGGAAACTGAAGCTTTCTTT.

The CDR3, as DNA: TGCAGTGCTACAACCCCACTAGCGGGGGGGCCTAAAGCAGATACGCAGTATTTT. Translated, it gives CSATTPLAGGPKADTQYF. This rearrangement joins TRBV20-1 to TRBJ2-3; TRBD2 matches at 13 bases. The V gene's germline CDR1 is DFQATT and CDR2 SNEGSKA (reference sequence). The V gene end was trimmed by 4 bases and the J gene end by 4 bases; junction bases not matched to a gene: 14. The length of the CDR3 is 18 residues.

The chain is built from TRBV7-2 and TRBJ2-4, with 7 bases matching TRBD2. Germline CDR1 SGHTA, CDR2 FQGNSA. With 1 base clipped from V and 6 bases from J, the junction kept 6 bases outside the gene matches. This CDR3 has 15 amino acids. The CDR3 coding sequence is TGTGCCAGCAGCTTAGGACTCGGCGGGGGAAACATTCAGTACTTC. Translation gives CASSLGLGGGNIQYF.

The chain has TRBV12-3 or TRBV12-4 and TRBJ1-2; 9 bases are shared with TRBD1. V lost 5 bases, J lost 4 bases, and 14 bases stayed unmatched. The CDR3 sequence is 17 residues long. The CDR3 nucleotides are TGTGCCAGCAGTCCCCAAACAGGGGGCATTGTCACCTATGGCTACACCTTC. Translated, it gives CASSPQTGGIVTYGYTF.

The rearrangement joins TRBV7-2 to TRBJ1-2; D not resolved. V lost 7 bases and J 4 bases, leaving 16 bases between the germline ends. CDR3 length: 14 amino acids. The germline gives CDR1 SGHTA, CDR2 FQGNSA. CDR3 loop: CASIPVWASYGYTF. The CDR3 nucleotides read TGTGCCAGCATCCCTGTATGGGCGAGCTATGGCTACACCTTC. The whole variable domain, remainder taken from reference TRBV7-2 and TRBJ1-2, is GAGVSQSPSNKVTEKGKDVELRCDPISGHTALYWYRQSLGQGLEFLIYFQGNSAPDKSGLPSDRFSAERTGGSVSTLTIQRTQQEDSAVYLCASIPVWASYGYTFGSGTRLTVV.

V is TRBV11-2 and J is TRBJ1-4; no reliable D call. Between the trimmed V and J ends, which lost 1 base and 8 bases, there was a span of 14 bases. The CDR3 consists of 15 residues. Germline V CDR1 and CDR2: SGHAT, FQNNGV. The DNA for the CDR3 is TGTGCCAGCAGCTTAGTTGGGAAGGTTGGAGAAAAACTGTTTTTT. Protein sequence: CASSLVGKVGEKLFF.